This T cell receptor beta chain appears in the sequencing data of a study of human T cells and chemical hapten exposure. Across the study: Each patch test put 0.01% DPC on the upper back, and results were read at 6 days.

Original methodology: Per sample, the median was approximately 96,000 TCRs, with values from approximately 25,000 to 650,000. TCRdb reanalysed the RACE reads using MiXCR and keeps one entry per CDR3 protein. These V and J calls are TCRdb output, not the study's own analysis. The data show 250,000 or so distinct CDR3 sequences, around 7% seen once. This clonotype has more than one count but fewer than ten. Time point denoted: pre-sensitization, week 0. The treatment denotes: therapeutic diphenylcyclopropenone sensitization with weekly scalp DPC. With 3 bases removed from V and 5 bases from J, the gap between germline ends came to 10 bases. This CDR3 comprises 14 residues. Germline V lookup: CDR1 SGHTA, CDR2 FQGNSA.

The TCR was taken from a man younger than 30 with alopecia areata. Some clones in this sample may be carry-over from other donors' samples. Sequencing was performed on whole blood, taken in connection with sensitization to the hapten diphenylcyclopropenone (DPC). The chain recombines TRBV7-2 with TRBJ1-4; D may be TRBD1 (5 bases). Here the CDR3 reads CASSFRDGNEKLFF. Here the CDR3 DNA reads TGTGCCAGCAGCTTCCGGGACGGCAATGAAAAACTGTTTTTT. Based on the CDR3 plus reference TRBV7-2 and TRBJ1-4, the full variable domain is GAGVSQSPSNKVTEKGKDVELRCDPISGHTALYWYRQSLGQGLEFLIYFQGNSAPDKSGLPSDRFSAERTGGSVSTLTIQRTQQEDSAVYLCASSFRDGNEKLFFGSGTQLSVL.